Presented here are 18 T cell receptor beta chains from one specimen sequenced in a study of blood T cell repertoires in COVID-19. Libraries were prepared by immunoSEQ multiplex PCR; TCRdb keeps only in-frame clonotypes and omits some of them. Of about 380,000 clones in the sample, more than 75% were seen once. Sample: peripheral blood. These receptors originate from a human donor with acute or convalescent COVID-19. The donor label of this sample is uncertain.

V and J are TRBV27 and TRBJ1-2; 7 nucleotides line up with TRBD1. CDR1 MNHEY and CDR2 SMNVEV come from the germline V gene (reference sequence). The CDR3 covers 14 residues. J was trimmed by 1 base and V by 6 bases; bases with no gene match: 5. The CDR3 DNA reads as TGTGCCAGCAGGCGGCAGGGGGATAACTATGGCTACACCTTC. Protein product: CASRRQGDNYGYTF.

V and J are TRBV7-8 and TRBJ1-6; possible D gene TRBD1, 6 bases. The V gene's germline CDR1 is SGHVS and CDR2 FQNEAQ. The V end lost 5 bases, the J end lost 7 bases, and 18 bases lay between the germline ends. The CDR3 contains 16 residues. The chain's CDR3 is CASSPFERGGNSPLHF. The CDR3 region has the DNA TGTGCCAGCAGCCCTTTCGAGAGAGGGGGAAATTCACCCCTCCACTTT.

V is TRBV20-1 and J is TRBJ2-1; no clear D. CDR1 and CDR2 from the germline V gene are DFQATT and SNEGSKA (reference sequence). The V and J ends lost 3 bases and 9 bases respectively, with 15 bases between them. CDR3 length: 13 amino acids. The CDR3 region has the DNA TGCAGTGCTAGTCTTACTACACGGAGTGAGCAGTTCTTC. This gives the protein CSASLTTRSEQFF.

The CDR3 reads CASSPTGDGVYEQYF. In DNA, the CDR3 is TGTGCCAGCAGCCCCACAGGGGATGGGGTTTACGAGCAGTACTTC. The J gene is TRBJ2-7, the V gene TRBV5-6, with TRBD1 matching 7 bases. The germline CDR1 and CDR2 sequences are SGHDT and YYEEEE. The trim removed 4 bases at V and 4 bases at J, leaving 11 bases unmatched. There are 15 residues in the CDR3.

This clone is a singleton in its sample. CDR3 region: CASSMPTTTGGMQYF. In DNA, the CDR3 is TGTGCCAGTAGTATGCCTACGACAACAGGGGGGATGCAGTACTTC. This chain uses TRBV19 with TRBJ2-7; 8 nucleotides agree with TRBD1. The V gene's germline CDR1 is LNHDA and CDR2 SQIVND (reference sequence). The trim removed 3 bases at V and 9 bases at J, leaving 13 bases unmatched. CDR3 length: 15 amino acids.

This rearrangement joins TRBV28 to TRBJ1-6; 7 positions agree with TRBD1. CDR1 MDHEN and CDR2 SYDVKM come from the germline V gene. This CDR3 region has 15 residues. Trimming cost V 3 bases and J 7 bases; bases outside gene matches: 6. As DNA, the CDR3 is TGTGCCAGCAGTTTTCTCGGGACAGAAAATTCACCCCTCCACTTT. Translation gives CASSFLGTENSPLHF.

The chain has TRBV4-1 and TRBJ2-7; 8 nucleotides match TRBD1. Germline assignment: CDR1 MGHRA and CDR2 YSYEKL. The CDR3 is 16 amino acids. Unmatched junction bases numbered 12, after V lost 2 bases and J lost 6 bases. CDR3 coding DNA: TGCGCCAGCAGCCAATCCCCCGGGACAGGTTCGTCCGAGCAGTACTTC. This encodes CASSQSPGTGSSEQYF.

The chain recombines TRBV18 with TRBJ1-2; D gene unclear. V lost 3 bases and J 4 bases, leaving 15 bases between the germline ends. The V gene's germline CDR1 is KGHSH and CDR2 LQKENI. This CDR3 region has 15 residues. Here the CDR3 reads CASSPPGRGRYGYTF. DNA for the CDR3: TGTGCCAGCTCACCCCCAGGACGGGGTCGCTATGGCTACACCTTC.

The V call is TRBV19, the J call TRBJ1-1; D is undetermined. This CDR3 region has 14 residues. Germline lookup yields CDR1 LNHDA and CDR2 SQIVND (reference sequence). Trimming removed 6 bases at V and 1 base at J, with 12 bases between. CDR3 bases: TGTGCCAGTAGCCCGAACGGTCAGAACACTGAAGCTTTCTTT. This translates into CASSPNGQNTEAFF.

The chain joins TRBV6-5 to TRBJ1-3; D is unclear. Germline CDR1 is MNHEY and CDR2 is SVGAGI. Trimming stripped 0 bases from V and 2 bases from J, with 5 bases between. CDR3 length: 14 amino acids. CDR3 in amino acids: CASSYSNTGNTIYF. The CDR3 bases are TGTGCCAGCAGTTACTCGAACACTGGAAACACCATATATTTT.

The chain carries TRBV14 and TRBJ2-1; 8 bases fit TRBD2. CDR1 is SGHDN and CDR2 is FVKESK in the germline V gene. Losses at the gene ends were 0 bases for V and 7 bases for J; bases not matched to a gene: 5. This CDR3 has 15 amino acids. CDR3 coding DNA: TGTGCCAGCAGCCAAGATCGGGGGGGACGAAATGAGCAGTTCTTC. Protein product: CASSQDRGGRNEQFF.

The chain carries TRBV10-3 and TRBJ2-7; no clear D. Trimming removed 2 bases from V and 4 bases from J, with 15 bases in between. The CDR3 is made up of 15 amino acids. Germline V CDR1 and CDR2: ENHRY, SYGVKD. The CDR3 region is CAISEGPTTPYEQYF. The CDR3, as DNA: TGTGCCATCAGTGAGGGGCCTACCACACCTTACGAGCAGTACTTC.

The V gene is TRBV19, the J gene TRBJ1-4; TRBD1 is a possible D gene (5 bases). V shed 4 bases and J shed 0 bases, with 15 bases lying between them. This CDR3 comprises 17 residues. In germline, CDR1 is LNHDA, CDR2 SQIVND (reference sequence). The CDR3 DNA sequence: TGTGCCAGTAGTACCCGGACACATCTCGCAACTAATGAAAAACTGTTTTTT. This translates into CASSTRTHLATNEKLFF.

This chain uses TRBV10-2 with TRBJ1-1; D call uncertain. The CDR3 is made up of 14 amino acids. Germline V gene sequence: CDR1 WSHSY, CDR2 SAAADI. V lost 0 bases to trimming and J lost 11 bases, with 16 bases between them. CDR3 amino acids: CASSESRGGPRAFF. The CDR3 DNA follows: TGCGCCAGCAGTGAGTCGCGGGGTGGACCCCGGGCTTTCTTT.

This clone was counted a few times. This chain joins TRBV19 and TRBJ1-2, with 7 positions matching TRBD1. Germline V gene lookup returns CDR1 LNHDA and CDR2 SQIVND (reference sequence). The CDR3 loop spans 14 amino acids. Trimming removed 5 bases from V and 5 bases from J; junction bases left unmatched: 8. The CDR3 loop reads CASSLQGTSYGYTF. In DNA, the CDR3 is TGTGCCAGTAGTTTACAGGGGACCTCGTATGGCTACACCTTC.

The chain recombines TRBV5-1 with TRBJ1-1, with a tentative D call TRBD1 (6 bases). This CDR3 is built from 16 residues. V was cut by 4 bases and J by 1 base, with 17 bases left in between. Germline CDR1 reads SGHRS; CDR2 reads YFSETQ. Here the CDR3 reads CASSPSQGSKNTEAFF. The CDR3 coding sequence is TGCGCCAGCAGCCCTTCACAGGGATCCAAGAACACTGAAGCTTTCTTT.

The chain employs TRBV6-1 and TRBJ2-3, with a tentative D call TRBD2 (6 bases). Germline CDR1 MNHNS, CDR2 SASEGT. The CDR3 runs to 14 residues. The germline V and J ends were trimmed by 1 base and 4 bases, with 9 bases remaining between them. CDR3: CASSEGGVSDTQYF. CDR3 DNA: TGTGCCAGCAGTGAAGGGGGGGTATCAGATACGCAGTATTTT.

The chain couples TRBV2 to TRBJ1-4; tentatively, D is TRBD1 (5 bases). Germline lookup yields CDR1 SNHLY and CDR2 FYNNEI. Trimming shortened V by 4 bases and J by 8 bases, and 14 bases separated the two germline ends. The CDR3 contains 14 residues. This CDR3 is CASSAGRAREKLFF. CDR3 DNA: TGTGCCAGCAGTGCGGGCAGGGCCCGAGAAAAACTGTTTTTT. Looking up the rest from reference TRBV2 and TRBJ1-4 gives the full variable domain: EPEVTQTPSHQVTQMGQEVILRCVPISNHLYFYWYRQILGQKVEFLVSFYNNEISEKSEIFDDQFSVERPDGSNFTLKIRSTKLEDSAMYFCASSAGRAREKLFFGSGTQLSVL.